This TCR beta chain was identified in a study of blood T cell repertoires in COVID-19. About the study: Samples of COVID-19 (acute and convalescent) were obtained from the United States, Italy and Spain.

Original analysis: By means of reference gene primer amplification, nucleated cell counts were estimated. Profiled with immunoSEQ multiplex PCR; TCRdb holds only in-frame clones, not every one. V, J and clone size were drawn from that table, and D and trimming were deduced from the DNA. The repertoire holds about 220,000 clones, around nine tenths seen once, with 0.72% in the top ten. The sequence derives from a man aged 35 to 55 with acute or convalescent COVID-19. The sequenced sample consisted of peripheral blood.

The CDR3 reads CASIRDRGNSGELFF. The CDR3 DNA reads as TGTGCCAGCATCCGGGACAGGGGAAATTCCGGGGAGCTGTTTTTT. The V gene is TRBV2, the J gene TRBJ2-2, with 10 bases lining up with TRBD1. Trimming took 7 bases from V and 6 from J; bases not matched to a gene: 8. Germline assignment: CDR1 SNHLY and CDR2 FYNNEI. The CDR3 is 15 amino acids.